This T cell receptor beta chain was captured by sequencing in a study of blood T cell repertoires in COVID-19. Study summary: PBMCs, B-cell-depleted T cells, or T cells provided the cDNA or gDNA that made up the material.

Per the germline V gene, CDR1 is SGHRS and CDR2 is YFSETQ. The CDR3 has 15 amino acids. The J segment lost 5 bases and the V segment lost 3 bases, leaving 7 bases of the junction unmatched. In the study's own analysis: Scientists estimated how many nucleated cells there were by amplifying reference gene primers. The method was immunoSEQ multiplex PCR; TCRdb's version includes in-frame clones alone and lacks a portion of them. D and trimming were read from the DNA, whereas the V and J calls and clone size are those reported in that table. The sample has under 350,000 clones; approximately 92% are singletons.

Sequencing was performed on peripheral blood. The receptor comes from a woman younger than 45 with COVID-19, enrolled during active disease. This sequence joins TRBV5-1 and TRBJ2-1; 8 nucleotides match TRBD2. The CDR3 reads CASSSFGLADNEQFF. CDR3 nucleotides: TGCGCCAGCAGCTCTTTCGGACTAGCCGACAATGAGCAGTTCTTC.